This TCR beta chain was captured by sequencing in a study of blood T cell repertoires in COVID-19 (dated by TCRdb to the early 2020s). Context from the whole study: Collaborator samples came from the United States, Italy and Spain and covered acute and convalescent phases of COVID-19. Samples were obtained from the ongoing ImmuneRACE study (first 160 participants) and from about 1,300 subjects provided by 6 global collaborators. The material from the prospective study consisted of cDNA or gDNA derived from T cells, B-cell-depleted T cells, or PBMCs. The repertoires were released in a freely available public database intended as a resource for research on the immune response to SARS-CoV-2. Subjects who had been exposed to COVID-19, were actively infected with it, or had recovered from it provided the deeply sampled blood TCRbeta repertoires that made up the dataset. A de-identified subject ID, COVID-19 status, age in years and sex were almost always included in the sample metadata. Where available, HLA class I and class II types were obtained from metadata supplied by the sample provider rather than from assay-based typing.

One collaborating source in Seattle enrolled patients during active infection and followed them longitudinally through the course of disease. The collaborating institutions used their own protocols to collect whole blood in K2EDTA tubes. For TCRbeta analysis, collaborators shipped samples in one of three forms: frozen whole blood, isolated PBMCs, or DNA extracted from either of those sample types. Note on this clone: Its target antigen remains unknown. Per-nucleotide qualities are absent, and no much larger clonotype sits a single base away.

Trimming takes 0 bases from V and 7 bases from J, and the germline ends sit 10 bases apart. The CDR3 goes from the cysteine to the phenylalanine over 14 residues. Only the CDR3 DNA is retained, 42 bases long and in frame from the first base. CDR1 and CDR2 are drawn from the germline V gene: MNHEY, SVGAGI. The immunoSEQ Assay, a bias-controlled multiplex PCR, was used to amplify TCRbeta CDR3 regions from genomic DNA. As for how the authors treated the data: Within the assay, amplification of reference gene primers was used to estimate how many nucleated cells each sample contained. To quantify the absolute abundance of each unique TCRbeta CDR3 rearrangement, sequence reads were collapsed and filtered. Productive Simpson clonality was computed per sample as the square root of Simpson's diversity index over productive rearrangements. TCRdb took over this immuneACCESS table, retaining in-frame rearrangements with V and J assigned. Such tables are incomplete; in checked studies, under half of the missing clones stem from an unresolved V gene, and the remainder is unexplained. For V, J and clone size, that table is used; D and trimming come from the DNA. This sample holds fewer than 300,000 clones; approximately 90% were observed only once. 2% to 2.5% of the sample goes to the ten largest clones.

Broad study findings and their caveats: The quantity of clinical and demographic metadata differed by source and by participant and was supplied without curation.

The chain joins TRBV6-5 to TRBJ2-1; no D gene call is confident. The receptor was derived from a woman aged 25 to 39 with COVID-19, enrolled during active disease. Sequencing used peripheral blood. The nucleotide sequence reads TGTGCCAGCAGTTACTCGGCTGTACGAAATGAGCAGTTCTTC. The encoded protein is CASSYSAVRNEQFF.